What follows are 22 T cell receptor beta chains derived from one specimen sequenced in a study of shared clonotypes between healthy human individuals. The assay was immunoSEQ multiplex PCR, and TCRdb's table has in-frame clones only and misses some. The sample holds millions of clones, roughly 91% seen once. Naive CD8 isolation took CD45RO-negative cells positively selected for CCR7 and excluded terminally differentiated effector memory CD45RA+ cells. The sequenced material came from naive CD8+ T cells from PBMCs. The receptor source for this set is a man between 18 and 29 years old in good health. Some clones in this sample may be carry-over from other donors' samples.

The table lists this clone with a few counts. The chain uses TRBV25-1 and TRBJ1-1; D gene ambiguous. The CDR3 is 13 residues long. Germline lookup yields CDR1 MGHDK and CDR2 SYGVNS. Trimming removed 7 bases at V and 0 bases at J, with 9 bases between. CDR3 sequence reads: CASKLGLNTEAFF. CDR3 bases: TGTGCCAGCAAATTGGGTCTGAACACTGAAGCTTTCTTT.

The J gene is TRBJ2-7, the V gene TRBV27; the D gene is possibly TRBD2 (5 bases). The CDR3 covers 14 residues. V was clipped by 7 bases and J by 6 bases, with 19 bases between them. The germline gives CDR1 MNHEY, CDR2 SMNVEV (reference sequence). CDR3 amino acids: CASNKRGYLTEQYF. As DNA, the CDR3 is TGTGCCAGCAATAAACGGGGATACCTCACCGAGCAGTACTTC.

The chain combines TRBV28 with TRBJ2-3; D is perhaps TRBD2 (5 bases). V lost 10 bases to trimming and J lost 1 base, with 21 bases between them. This CDR3 contains 16 residues. Germline V gene lookup returns CDR1 MDHEN and CDR2 SYDVKM. The DNA of the CDR3 is TGTGCCACCTTAGACTTAACGGGAAGCGGCACAGATACGCAGTATTTT. Its translation is CATLDLTGSGTDTQYF.

The chain is built from TRBV9 and TRBJ2-3; possible D gene TRBD1, 6 bases. Trimming shortened V by 3 bases and J by 2 bases, and 16 bases separated the two germline ends. The CDR3 extends over 16 amino acids. The germline CDR1 and CDR2 sequences are SGDLS and YYNGEE. Here the CDR3 DNA reads TGTGCCAGCAGCGAGGGGCCAAGGGGGAACACAGATACGCAGTATTTT. It translates to CASSEGPRGNTDTQYF.

The chain combines TRBV10-3 with TRBJ1-1; no reliable D call. The CDR3 length is 15 residues. Deletions cut 1 base from V and 3 bases from J, with 12 bases between. CDR1 and CDR2 (germline): ENHRY, SYGVKD. The CDR3 nucleotides read TGTGCCATCAGTGAGTGGAAGGGTGTTGACACTGAAGCTTTCTTT. Translating gives CAISEWKGVDTEAFF.

The chain joins TRBV9 to TRBJ2-1; D gene unclear. The CDR3 length is 13 residues. With 3 bases removed from V and 3 bases from J, the gap between germline ends came to 7 bases. Looked up from germline, CDR1 is SGDLS and CDR2 is YYNGEE. CDR3 bases: TGTGCCAGCAGCGCCCCGAACTACAATGAGCAGTTCTTC. It specifies CASSAPNYNEQFF. The entire variable domain, with the rest obtained from reference TRBV9 and TRBJ2-1, is as follows: DSGVTQTPKHLITATGQRVTLRCSPRSGDLSVYWYQQSLDQGLQFLIQYYNGEERAKGNILERFSAQQFPDLHSELNLSSLELGDSALYFCASSAPNYNEQFFGPGTRLTVL.

In DNA form, the CDR3 reads TGTGCCAGCAGCCCCGCGGTATACGAGCAGTACTTC. Protein sequence: CASSPAVYEQYF. The chain carries TRBV7-8 and TRBJ2-7, with D unresolved. The CDR3 is 12 amino acids. Trimming stripped 5 bases from V and 4 bases from J, with 9 bases between. Germline V gene sequence: CDR1 SGHVS, CDR2 FQNEAQ. Together with reference TRBV7-8 and TRBJ2-7, the CDR3 gives the full variable domain: GAGVSQSPRYKVAKRGQDVALRCDPISGHVSLFWYQQALGQGPEFLTYFQNEAQLDKSGLPSDRFFAERPEGSVSTLKIQRTQQEDSAVYLCASSPAVYEQYFGPGTRLTVT.

The genes are TRBV7-2 and TRBJ2-4; 11 nucleotides match TRBD1. The CDR3 consists of 17 residues. V lost 4 bases and J lost 5; bases outside the gene matches: 10. Germline loops: CDR1 SGHTA, CDR2 FQGNSA. The CDR3 bases are TGTGCCAGCAGCTCGACCCTATGGACAGGGGGCGAAAACATTCAGTACTTC. This gives the protein CASSSTLWTGGENIQYF.

This clone occurred once. The V gene is TRBV9, the J gene TRBJ2-1; TRBD2 agrees at 8 bases. This CDR3 region has 16 residues. CDR1 and CDR2 from the germline V gene are SGDLS and YYNGEE. With V trimmed by 3 bases and J by 8 bases, 13 bases remained unmatched. CDR3 DNA: TGTGCCAGCAGCGAACAACTAGCGGCCCGTCCCGATGAGCAGTTCTTC. Its translation is CASSEQLAARPDEQFF.

The CDR3 protein is CASSFGDSRFGEQYF. The CDR3, as DNA: TGTGCCAGCAGCTTTGGTGACAGCCGTTTCGGCGAGCAGTACTTC. The chain carries TRBV11-2 and TRBJ2-7; D is perhaps TRBD1 (5 bases). V was shortened by 3 bases and J by 6 bases, with 18 bases between the two germline ends. Germline V lookup: CDR1 SGHAT, CDR2 FQNNGV. CDR3 length equals 15 residues.

This clone was recorded a few times. The V and J genes are TRBV29-1 and TRBJ1-2; no clear D gene. CDR1 is SQVTM, CDR2 ANQGSEA, per germline. The CDR3 loop spans 13 amino acids. V was shortened by 6 bases and J by 2 bases, with 13 bases between the two germline ends. The CDR3 coding sequence is TGCAGCGTACTAGAGGCGACGAACTATGGCTACACCTTC. Protein: CSVLEATNYGYTF.

CDR3 loop: CASSKRPRRNYGYTF. CDR3 DNA sequence: TGTGCCAGCAGTAAAAGACCAAGACGTAACTATGGCTACACCTTC. The J gene is TRBJ1-2, the V gene TRBV28; D call uncertain. This CDR3 region has 15 residues. Between the trimmed V and J ends, which lost 5 bases and 1 base, there was a span of 14 bases. Germline V gene lookup returns CDR1 MDHEN and CDR2 SYDVKM.

This clone occurred once. This chain connects TRBV7-7 to TRBJ2-3; possibly TRBD1 for D (6 bases). The germline V gene has CDR1 SSHAT and CDR2 FNYEAQ (reference sequence). Trimming took 6 bases from V and 3 from J, leaving 10 bases between them. CDR3 length equals 13 residues. The CDR3 here is CASSPGETDTQYF. Written as DNA, the CDR3 is TGTGCCAGCAGTCCAGGGGAAACAGATACGCAGTATTTT.

The rearrangement uses TRBV5-6 and TRBJ2-3, with D uncertain. V was shortened by 0 bases and J by 8 bases, with 16 bases between the two germline ends. This CDR3 contains 15 residues. Looked up from germline, CDR1 is SGHDT and CDR2 is YYEEEE. The CDR3 nucleotides read TGTGCCAGCAGCTTGGAAATGAGTAGGTTGGGTACGCAGTATTTT. This codes for CASSLEMSRLGTQYF.

A note on this clone: Other DNA sequences in the same sample also yield this CDR3. The chain employs TRBV11-3 and TRBJ2-1; no clear D gene. CDR1 SGHNT and CDR2 YENEEA come from the germline V gene. Trimming shortened V by 4 bases and J by 0 bases, and 4 bases separated the two germline ends. This CDR3 is built from 13 residues. CDR3: CASSSDSYNEQFF. CDR3 DNA: TGTGCCAGCAGCTCGGACTCCTACAATGAGCAGTTCTTC.

The chain couples TRBV27 to TRBJ1-3; D call uncertain. The CDR3 contains 15 residues. Trimming took 3 bases from V and 0 from J, leaving 9 bases between them. The V gene's germline CDR1 is MNHEY and CDR2 SMNVEV (reference sequence). CDR3 bases: TGTGCCAGCAGTTTCAGGTCTCCCTCTGGAAACACCATATATTTT. This translates into CASSFRSPSGNTIYF.

The chain recombines TRBV27 with TRBJ1-1; 9 positions agree with TRBD1. Germline assignment: CDR1 MNHEY and CDR2 SMNVEV (reference sequence). The CDR3 length is 15 residues. The J segment lost 3 bases and the V segment lost 5 bases, leaving 7 bases of the junction unmatched. The CDR3 sequence: CASSLRTGADTEAFF. CDR3 nucleotide sequence: TGTGCCAGCAGTCTCCGGACAGGGGCAGACACTGAAGCTTTCTTT.

The rearrangement joins TRBV9 to TRBJ2-2; 8 nucleotides align to TRBD2. CDR1 and CDR2 from the germline V gene are SGDLS and YYNGEE. The CDR3 covers 17 residues. The V gene end was trimmed by 2 bases and the J gene end by 1 base; junction bases not matched to a gene: 7. CDR3 sequence reads: CASSVHTSGRNTGELFF. The CDR3, as DNA: TGTGCCAGCAGCGTGCACACCAGCGGGAGGAACACCGGGGAGCTGTTTTTT.

As for this clone: The sample contains more than one DNA sequence encoding this CDR3. The chain combines TRBV14 with TRBJ2-7; TRBD1 agrees at 9 bases. Germline CDR1 reads SGHDN; CDR2 reads FVKESK. Losses at the gene ends were 4 bases for V and 2 bases for J; bases not matched to a gene: 3. CDR3 size: 14 residues. The CDR3 region is CASSPRDRAYEQYF. Written as DNA, the CDR3 is TGTGCCAGCAGCCCCCGGGACAGGGCCTACGAGCAGTACTTC.

The chain couples TRBV7-9 to TRBJ2-7; D is unresolved. The CDR3 has 13 amino acids. Germline assignment: CDR1 SEHNR and CDR2 FQNEAQ (reference sequence). V lost 1 base, J lost 6 bases, and 10 bases lay in between. DNA of the CDR3: TGTGCCAGCAGCTTAGGTGGTTACGCCGAGCAGTACTTC. It specifies CASSLGGYAEQYF. The whole variable domain, filled in from reference TRBV7-9 and TRBJ2-7, reads DTGVSQNPRHKITKRGQNVTFRCDPISEHNRLYWYRQTLGQGPEFLTYFQNEAQLEKSRLLSDRFSAERPKGSFSTLEIQRTEQGDSAMYLCASSLGGYAEQYFGPGTRLTVT.

The J gene is TRBJ2-5, the V gene TRBV5-1, with D unresolved. The germline V gene has CDR1 SGHRS and CDR2 YFSETQ. Between the trimmed V and J ends, which lost 2 bases and 4 bases, there was a span of 12 bases. The CDR3 length is 14 residues. The CDR3 coding sequence is TGCGCCAGCAGCTTCTCCACTCCCTTAGAGACCCAGTACTTC. It is translated as CASSFSTPLETQYF.

Concerning this clone: Other DNA sequences within the sample encode an identical CDR3. The rearrangement uses TRBV29-1 and TRBJ2-7; D may match TRBD1 or TRBD2 (5 bases each). The CDR3 contains 10 residues. Trimming pared 6 bases from V and 6 bases from J, leaving 9 bases between. Germline-derived CDR1 and CDR2 are SQVTM and ANQGSEA. The CDR3 loop is CSVRDGEQYF. The CDR3 bases are TGCAGCGTACGGGACGGCGAGCAGTACTTC.